This is a list of T cell receptor beta chains from one sample in a study of circulating and synovial CD4+ cells in juvenile arthritis. Method: immunoSEQ multiplex PCR; TCRdb's copy keeps in-frame clones and lacks some. The sample contains about 32,000 clones, about 96% of which appear only once. Sequencing was performed on CD4+ T cells from blood. These receptors were collected from a human donor with juvenile idiopathic arthritis. The CDR3 runs from the conserved cysteine through the conserved F or W. Each record gives: V gene, J gene, clone size, D gene, CDR3 length, CDR3 protein, CDR3 DNA. The D gene is left open where the match is weak. Clone size is given for some rows only: seen once, a few or many times, or a class if the clone is expanded.

v_gene: TRBV19
j_gene: TRBJ2-7
abundance: few
d_gene: TRBD2
len: 15
CDR3aa: CASSIMGAGVYEQYF
CDR3nt: TGTGCCAGTAGTATTATGGGAGCGGGAGTCTACGAGCAGTACTTC

v_gene: TRBV15
j_gene: TRBJ2-3
abundance: NA
d_gene: TRBD2
len: 14
CDR3aa: CATSRGLGTDTQYF
CDR3nt: TGTGCCACCAGCAGGGGACTAGGCACAGATACGCAGTATTTT

v_gene: TRBV7-2
j_gene: TRBJ2-7
abundance: NA
d_gene: TRBD1
len: 15
CDR3aa: CASSFWDSSTYEQYF
CDR3nt: TGTGCCAGCAGCTTTTGGGACAGTTCAACCTACGAGCAGTACTTC

v_gene: TRBV29-1
j_gene: TRBJ1-2
abundance: NA
d_gene: NA
len: 14
CDR3aa: CSALYRECLYGYTF
CDR3nt: TGCAGCGCCCTGTACAGGGAGTGCCTCTATGGCTACACCTTC

v_gene: TRBV9
j_gene: TRBJ2-2
abundance: NA
d_gene: TRBD2
len: 16
CDR3aa: CASSVVGAGGTGELFF
CDR3nt: TGTGCCAGCAGCGTAGTCGGGGCGGGGGGAACCGGGGAGCTGTTTTTT

v_gene: TRBV7-8
j_gene: TRBJ2-3
abundance: NA
d_gene: TRBD2
len: 15
CDR3aa: CASSLGAGGTDTQYF
CDR3nt: TGTGCCAGCAGCTTAGGGGCGGGGGGCACAGATACGCAGTATTTT

v_gene: TRBV14
j_gene: TRBJ2-7
abundance: NA
d_gene: NA
len: 14
CDR3aa: CASSLAASSYEQYF
CDR3nt: TGTGCCAGCAGCCTGGCGGCTAGCTCCTACGAGCAGTACTTC

v_gene: TRBV14
j_gene: TRBJ1-6
abundance: NA
d_gene: NA
len: 15
CDR3aa: CASSPERGRNSPLHF
CDR3nt: TGTGCCAGCAGCCCCGAAAGGGGAAGGAATTCACCCCTCCACTTT

v_gene: TRBV19
j_gene: TRBJ2-2
abundance: NA
d_gene: TRBD1
len: 16
CDR3aa: CASSIRQGVSTGELFF
CDR3nt: TGTGCCAGTAGTATACGCCAGGGGGTCAGCACCGGGGAGCTGTTTTTT

v_gene: TRBV27
j_gene: TRBJ1-5
abundance: NA
d_gene: NA
len: 15
CDR3aa: CASRPGGSGVQPQHF
CDR3nt: TGTGCCAGCAGGCCCGGGGGGTCGGGAGTTCAGCCCCAGCATTTT

v_gene: TRBV6-5
j_gene: TRBJ1-5
abundance: NA
d_gene: NA
len: 15
CDR3aa: CASSPQGFGNQPQHF
CDR3nt: TGTGCCAGCAGCCCACAGGGTTTCGGCAATCAGCCCCAGCATTTT

v_gene: TRBV19
j_gene: TRBJ2-1
abundance: NA
d_gene: TRBD2
len: 17
CDR3aa: CASGWGAGGRVYNEQFF
CDR3nt: TGTGCCAGTGGATGGGGCGCGGGAGGGAGGGTCTACAATGAGCAGTTCTTC

v_gene: TRBV18
j_gene: TRBJ2-1
abundance: NA
d_gene: TRBD2
len: 20
CDR3aa: CASSGSGLAGVFTDRNEQFF
CDR3nt: TGTGCCAGCTCCGGCAGTGGGCTAGCGGGAGTGTTTACCGATCGGAATGAGCAGTTCTTC

v_gene: TRBV9
j_gene: TRBJ1-2
abundance: NA
d_gene: TRBD1
len: 12
CDR3aa: CASSTQTGQNTF
CDR3nt: TGTGCCAGCAGCACACAGACAGGGCAGAACACCTTC

v_gene: TRBV19
j_gene: TRBJ1-5
abundance: NA
d_gene: NA
len: 14
CDR3aa: CASSRLRTNQPQHF
CDR3nt: TGTGCCAGTAGTCGGTTGCGAACCAATCAGCCCCAGCATTTT

v_gene: TRBV2
j_gene: TRBJ1-5
abundance: NA
d_gene: NA
len: 14
CDR3aa: CASSGQGGNQPQHF
CDR3nt: TGTGCCAGCAGTGGGCAGGGTGGAAATCAGCCCCAGCATTTT

v_gene: TRBV19
j_gene: TRBJ1-2
abundance: NA
d_gene: TRBD1
len: 17
CDR3aa: CASSIEGTGFLHDGYTF
CDR3nt: TGTGCCAGTAGTATAGAGGGGACAGGGTTTTTGCACGATGGCTACACCTTC

v_gene: TRBV5-1
j_gene: TRBJ2-7
abundance: NA
d_gene: TRBD2
len: 14
CDR3aa: CASSSGLAGYEQYF
CDR3nt: TGCGCCAGCAGTTCGGGACTAGCGGGTTACGAGCAGTACTTC

v_gene: TRBV6-1
j_gene: TRBJ2-7
abundance: NA
d_gene: TRBD1
len: 13
CDR3aa: CASSDGTGAGQYF
CDR3nt: TGTGCCAGCAGTGACGGGACAGGGGCAGGTCAGTACTTC

v_gene: TRBV6-1
j_gene: TRBJ1-5
abundance: NA
d_gene: NA
len: 14
CDR3aa: CASIKSGLNQPQHF
CDR3nt: TGTGCCAGCATCAAATCAGGGTTGAATCAGCCCCAGCATTTT

v_gene: TRBV7-2
j_gene: TRBJ1-2
abundance: NA
d_gene: NA
len: 14
CDR3aa: CASSLAVPNYGYTF
CDR3nt: TGTGCCAGCAGCTTAGCGGTTCCCAACTACGGCTACACCTTC

v_gene: TRBV4-1
j_gene: TRBJ2-3
abundance: NA
d_gene: TRBD1
len: 16
CDR3aa: CASSPPDRGFADTQYF
CDR3nt: TGCGCCAGCAGCCCCCCGGACAGGGGGTTTGCAGATACGCAGTATTTT

v_gene: TRBV5-4
j_gene: TRBJ2-7
abundance: NA
d_gene: TRBD2
len: 15
CDR3aa: CASSSQLAGGYEQYF
CDR3nt: TGTGCCAGCAGCTCGCAACTAGCGGGGGGCTACGAGCAGTACTTC

v_gene: TRBV28
j_gene: TRBJ2-7
abundance: NA
d_gene: TRBD2
len: 14
CDR3aa: CASNVGLAGREQYF
CDR3nt: TGTGCCAGCAATGTGGGACTAGCGGGCCGCGAGCAGTACTTC

v_gene: TRBV7-9
j_gene: TRBJ2-3
abundance: NA
d_gene: TRBD1
len: 14
CDR3aa: CASSLGQGADTQYF
CDR3nt: TGTGCCAGCAGCTTAGGACAGGGAGCAGATACGCAGTATTTT

v_gene: TRBV29-1
j_gene: TRBJ2-5
abundance: NA
d_gene: NA
len: 14
CDR3aa: CSVEVGGAAETQYF
CDR3nt: TGCAGCGTTGAAGTTGGGGGGGCCGCAGAGACCCAGTACTTC

v_gene: TRBV5-1
j_gene: TRBJ1-4
abundance: NA
d_gene: NA
len: 15
CDR3aa: CASSFEAGINEKLFF
CDR3nt: TGCGCCAGCAGCTTCGAAGCAGGGATAAATGAAAAACTGTTTTTT

v_gene: TRBV5-4
j_gene: TRBJ2-7
abundance: NA
d_gene: NA
len: 14
CDR3aa: CASSRGQPAYEQYF
CDR3nt: TGTGCCAGCAGCCGCGGACAGCCAGCCTACGAGCAGTACTTC

v_gene: TRBV6-5
j_gene: TRBJ1-2
abundance: NA
d_gene: NA
len: 15
CDR3aa: CASSRSFQGFYGYTF
CDR3nt: TGTGCCAGCAGTCGTTCCTTTCAGGGGTTCTATGGCTACACCTTC

v_gene: TRBV28
j_gene: TRBJ2-7
abundance: NA
d_gene: TRBD2
len: 15
CDR3aa: CASSLHSGGAYEQYF
CDR3nt: TGTGCCAGCAGTTTGCATTCCGGGGGGGCCTACGAGCAGTACTTC

v_gene: TRBV4-1
j_gene: TRBJ1-5
abundance: NA
d_gene: TRBD1
len: 17
CDR3aa: CASSHSMDRGRNQPQHF
CDR3nt: TGCGCCAGCAGCCACTCTATGGACAGGGGCCGTAATCAGCCCCAGCATTTT

v_gene: TRBV29-1
j_gene: TRBJ2-5
abundance: NA
d_gene: NA
len: 11
CDR3aa: CSVSEGETQYF
CDR3nt: TGCAGCGTTTCTGAGGGAGAGACCCAGTACTTC

v_gene: TRBV11-2
j_gene: TRBJ2-7
abundance: NA
d_gene: NA
len: 15
CDR3aa: CASSLLTGMNYEQYF
CDR3nt: TGTGCCAGCAGCTTATTAACGGGGATGAATTACGAGCAGTACTTC

v_gene: TRBV19
j_gene: TRBJ1-4
abundance: NA
d_gene: NA
len: 14
CDR3aa: CASRLRGMGEKLFF
CDR3nt: TGTGCCAGTCGCCTCAGGGGTATGGGTGAAAAACTGTTTTTT

v_gene: TRBV11-2
j_gene: TRBJ1-2
abundance: once
d_gene: NA
len: 15
CDR3aa: CASSQSAGGRNGYTF
CDR3nt: TGTGCCAGCAGCCAAAGCGCTGGCGGGCGCAATGGCTACACCTTC

v_gene: TRBV4-2
j_gene: TRBJ1-5
abundance: NA
d_gene: NA
len: 15
CDR3aa: CASSQVVGRDQPQHF
CDR3nt: TGTGCCAGCAGCCAAGTTGTGGGGAGGGACCAGCCCCAGCATTTT

v_gene: TRBV2
j_gene: TRBJ1-5
abundance: NA
d_gene: NA
len: 15
CDR3aa: CASIRDQVLNQPQHF
CDR3nt: TGTGCCAGCATCCGCGACCAGGTGCTCAATCAGCCCCAGCATTTT

v_gene: TRBV9
j_gene: TRBJ2-3
abundance: NA
d_gene: TRBD2
len: 15
CDR3aa: CASSGGGLAGDTQYF
CDR3nt: TGTGCCAGCAGCGGGGGGGGACTAGCCGGAGATACGCAGTATTTT

v_gene: TRBV7-9
j_gene: TRBJ1-1
abundance: NA
d_gene: TRBD1
len: 12
CDR3aa: CASSATDRDAFF
CDR3nt: TGTGCCAGCAGCGCAACAGACAGGGATGCTTTCTTT

v_gene: TRBV7-6
j_gene: TRBJ2-5
abundance: NA
d_gene: TRBD2
len: 18
CDR3aa: CASSTLIPGLAFQETQYF
CDR3nt: TGTGCCAGCAGCACCCTAATCCCGGGACTAGCGTTCCAAGAGACCCAGTACTTC

v_gene: TRBV6-1
j_gene: TRBJ2-3
abundance: NA
d_gene: TRBD1
len: 15
CDR3aa: CASSPDRGLSDTQYF
CDR3nt: TGTGCCAGCAGTCCCGACAGGGGGTTATCAGATACGCAGTATTTT

v_gene: TRBV6-5
j_gene: TRBJ1-2
abundance: NA
d_gene: TRBD1
len: 14
CDR3aa: CASSYRDRGMAFTF
CDR3nt: TGTGCCAGCAGTTACCGAGACAGGGGTATGGCTTTCACCTTC

v_gene: TRBV25-1
j_gene: TRBJ1-4
abundance: NA
d_gene: TRBD1
len: 16
CDR3aa: CASSEHTGGRTEKLFF
CDR3nt: TGTGCCAGCAGTGAGCACACAGGGGGACGGACTGAAAAACTGTTTTTT

v_gene: TRBV2
j_gene: TRBJ2-1
abundance: NA
d_gene: TRBD2
len: 15
CDR3aa: CASRAISGRSGEQFF
CDR3nt: TGTGCCAGCAGGGCGATTAGCGGGAGATCCGGTGAGCAGTTCTTC

v_gene: TRBV15
j_gene: TRBJ2-1
abundance: NA
d_gene: TRBD2
len: 14
CDR3aa: CATSRGDYIGEQFF
CDR3nt: TGTGCCACCAGCAGGGGGGACTACATCGGTGAGCAGTTCTTC

v_gene: TRBV18
j_gene: TRBJ1-5
abundance: NA
d_gene: NA
len: 13
CDR3aa: CASSLELNQPQHF
CDR3nt: TGTGCCAGCTCACTAGAATTAAATCAGCCCCAGCATTTT

v_gene: TRBV30
j_gene: TRBJ1-2
abundance: NA
d_gene: TRBD1
len: 18
CDR3aa: CAWSVRSGQGAAFYGYTF
CDR3nt: TGTGCCTGGAGTGTACGTTCGGGACAGGGGGCTGCATTCTATGGCTACACCTTC

v_gene: TRBV2
j_gene: TRBJ1-2
abundance: NA
d_gene: TRBD1
len: 14
CDR3aa: CASRGDRVNYGYTF
CDR3nt: TGTGCCAGCAGAGGGGACAGGGTAAACTATGGCTACACCTTC

v_gene: TRBV25-1
j_gene: TRBJ2-1
abundance: NA
d_gene: TRBD2
len: 15
CDR3aa: CASSVGSGMRNEQFF
CDR3nt: TGTGCCAGCAGTGTAGGTAGCGGGATGCGGAATGAGCAGTTCTTC

v_gene: TRBV6-1
j_gene: TRBJ2-1
abundance: NA
d_gene: NA
len: 13
CDR3aa: CASNHRTYNEQFF
CDR3nt: TGTGCCAGCAATCACAGGACCTACAATGAGCAGTTCTTC

v_gene: TRBV28
j_gene: TRBJ2-7
abundance: NA
d_gene: NA
len: 15
CDR3aa: CASTPGLGSTYEQYF
CDR3nt: TGTGCCAGCACCCCAGGGCTAGGCAGCACCTACGAGCAGTACTTC

v_gene: TRBV9
j_gene: TRBJ2-5
abundance: once
d_gene: TRBD2
len: 18
CDR3aa: CASSVGLAGGSGQETQYF
CDR3nt: TGTGCCAGCAGCGTAGGGTTAGCGGGGGGTTCAGGACAAGAGACCCAGTACTTC

v_gene: TRBV2
j_gene: TRBJ1-6
abundance: NA
d_gene: TRBD1
len: 14
CDR3aa: CASGYRTGDSPLHF
CDR3nt: TGTGCCAGCGGATATAGGACAGGGGATTCACCCCTCCACTTT